A single sample is the source of the 12 T cell receptor beta chains below, sequenced in a study of breast tumors, draining lymph nodes, adjacent tissues. Samples came from axillary lymph nodes draining the breast cancer. One entry per CDR3 protein results from TCRdb running MiXCR on the multiplex PCR reads. Among fewer than 85,000 distinct CDR3 sequences listed, approximately 19% were seen once. Sequencing was carried out using axillary lymph node tissue. Source of these receptors: a female donor with breast cancer. Some clones in this sample may be carry-over from other donors' samples.

This clonotype appeared many times. The chain has TRBV12-3 or TRBV12-4 and TRBJ2-5; 7 nucleotides match TRBD2. The CDR3 is made up of 17 amino acids. Trimming took 5 bases from V and 1 from J; bases not matched to a gene: 13. In DNA form, the CDR3 reads TGTGCCAGCAGTGAAGCGAACGGCCTAGCGGCCCAAGAGACCCAGTACTTC. As protein: CASSEANGLAAQETQYF.

In this sample, this clonotype turned up many times. The rearrangement uses TRBV10-3 and TRBJ2-3; possible D gene TRBD2, 6 bases. V was cut by 10 bases and J by 10 bases, with 15 bases left in between. Germline V CDR1 and CDR2: ENHRY, SYGVKD. This CDR3 region has 11 residues. CDR3 loop: CATGVVFPQYF. For the CDR3, the DNA is TGTGCCACGGGAGTAGTGTTCCCGCAGTATTTT.

This clonotype was seen at least ten times. DNA of the CDR3: TGTGCCACCAGTGATTTTGCATTAAGACCCTCCTACGAGCAGTACTTC. Protein: CATSDFALRPSYEQYF. The chain has TRBV24-1 and TRBJ2-7; D call uncertain. V was clipped by 1 base and J by 0 bases, with 12 bases between them. Germline V gene sequence: CDR1 KGHDR, CDR2 SFDVKD. There are 16 residues in the CDR3.

This clonotype has just a few counts. The V call is TRBV4-3, the J call TRBJ2-2; D possibly corresponds to TRBD2 (6 bases). The germline V and J ends were trimmed by 0 bases and 2 bases, with 16 bases remaining between them. The CDR3 contains 18 residues. Germline V gene sequence: CDR1 LGHNA, CDR2 YSLEER. In DNA, the CDR3 is TGCGCCAGCAGCCAAGATCCCCCTCAGCGGGTAAACACCGGGGAGCTGTTTTTT. Protein: CASSQDPPQRVNTGELFF.

This clonotype was seen at least ten times. The V and J genes are TRBV7-9 and TRBJ1-6, with TRBD1 as a possible D gene (5 bases). V was shortened by 6 bases and J by 6 bases, with 12 bases between the two germline ends. The CDR3 is 14 residues long. Germline loops: CDR1 SEHNR, CDR2 FQNEAQ (reference sequence). CDR3 coding DNA: TGTGCCAGCAGAACGGAGGGGAGTAATTCACCCCTCCACTTT. Encoded protein: CASRTEGSNSPLHF.

This clonotype was found many times. CDR3 amino acids: CATSDLPHRDSPFSDTQYF. The DNA for the CDR3 is TGTGCCACCAGTGATCTGCCTCACCGGGACAGTCCCTTCTCAGATACGCAGTATTTT. The rearrangement joins TRBV24-1 to TRBJ2-3; 7 bases match TRBD1. CDR3 size: 19 residues. Germline CDR1 reads KGHDR; CDR2 reads SFDVKD. Unmatched junction bases numbered 18, after V lost 3 bases and J lost 4 bases.

The table lists this clonotype with a few counts. The V call is TRBV9, the J call TRBJ2-5, with 8 positions matching TRBD1. J lost 4 bases, V lost 3 bases, and 5 bases had no gene match. The CDR3 is 14 amino acids. The germline gives CDR1 SGDLS, CDR2 YYNGEE. The CDR3 bases are TGTGCCAGCAGCGGGACAGGGTCGGTAGAGACCCAGTACTTC. Encoded protein: CASSGTGSVETQYF.

Points on this clonotype: Its ends do not fully match the called genes, so a read error is possible. The V and J genes are TRBV9 and TRBJ2-1, with D possibly being TRBD2 (6 bases). Germline V gives CDR1 SGDLS, CDR2 YYNGEE. The CDR3 spans 16 residues. CDR3 nucleotide sequence: TGTGCCAGCAGTCCCCCGGGGGTAGCGGACTACAATGAGCAGCTCTTC. Residues: CASSPPGVADYNEQLF. Complete variable domain (other parts from reference TRBV9 and TRBJ2-1): DSGVTQTPKHLITATGQRVTLRCSPRSGDLSVYWYQQSLDQGLQFLIQYYNGEERAKGNILERFSAQQFPDLHSELNLSSLELGDSALYFCASSPPGVADYNEQLFGPGTRLTVL.

This clonotype occurred a few times. This rearrangement joins TRBV7-6 to TRBJ2-2; 7 positions match TRBD2. CDR1 is SGHVS and CDR2 is FNYEAQ in the germline V gene. There are 16 residues in the CDR3. V gave up 1 base and J gave up 5 bases; unmatched junction bases: 7. The CDR3 DNA is TGTGCCAGCAGCTTAGATAGCGGGTTCGGGACCGGGGAGCTGTTTTTT. It codes for CASSLDSGFGTGELFF.

This clonotype was recorded many times. The rearrangement joins TRBV13 to TRBJ2-3, with a weak D call TRBD1 (5 bases). Germline-derived CDR1 and CDR2 are PRHDT and FYEKMQ (reference sequence). The CDR3 extends over 14 amino acids. Deletions cut 0 bases from V and 2 bases from J, with 6 bases between. CDR3 residues: CASSLGQATDTQYF. The CDR3 DNA follows: TGTGCCAGCAGCTTAGGACAGGCCACAGATACGCAGTATTTT.

Details on this clonotype: This clone may be a read error of a much larger clone one base away. The V gene is TRBV20-1, the J gene TRBJ2-5; D is perhaps TRBD1 (6 bases). Trimming took off 3 bases at V and 1 base at J, with 15 bases between the two ends. CDR1 and CDR2 from the germline V gene are DFQATT and SNEGSKA (reference sequence). The CDR3 sequence is 15 residues long. The CDR3 reads CSASEQGSFQETQYF. The CDR3 nucleotides read TGCAGTGCTAGTGAGCAGGGGAGTTTCCAAGAGACCCAGTACTTC.

This clonotype was found a few times. V is TRBV9 and J is TRBJ1-2; D gene uncertain. The ends were cut back, 3 bases at V and 4 bases at J, with 10 bases in the middle. Germline-derived CDR1 and CDR2 are SGDLS and YYNGEE. The CDR3 spans 13 residues. CDR3 residues: CASSAGLIYGYTF. CDR3 nucleotide sequence: TGTGCCAGCAGCGCCGGACTAATCTATGGCTACACCTTC.